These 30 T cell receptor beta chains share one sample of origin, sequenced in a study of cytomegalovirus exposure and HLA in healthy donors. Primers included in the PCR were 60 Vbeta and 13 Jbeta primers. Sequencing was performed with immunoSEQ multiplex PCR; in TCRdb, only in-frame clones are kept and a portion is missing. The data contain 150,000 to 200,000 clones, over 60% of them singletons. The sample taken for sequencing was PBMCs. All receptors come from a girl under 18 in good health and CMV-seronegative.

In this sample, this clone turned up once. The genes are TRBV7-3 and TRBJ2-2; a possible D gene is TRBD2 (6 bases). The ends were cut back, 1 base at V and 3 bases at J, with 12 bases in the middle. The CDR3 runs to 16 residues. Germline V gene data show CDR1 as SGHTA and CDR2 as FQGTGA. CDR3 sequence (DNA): TGTGCCAGCAGCTTAAGTTTAGGGGAGGACACCGGGGAGCTGTTTTTT. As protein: CASSLSLGEDTGELFF. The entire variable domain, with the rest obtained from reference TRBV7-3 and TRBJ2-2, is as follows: GAGVSQTPSNKVTEKGKYVELRCDPISGHTALYWYRQSLGQGPEFLIYFQGTGAADDSGLPNDRFFAVRPEGSVSTLKIQRTERGDSAVYLCASSLSLGEDTGELFFGEGSRLTVL.

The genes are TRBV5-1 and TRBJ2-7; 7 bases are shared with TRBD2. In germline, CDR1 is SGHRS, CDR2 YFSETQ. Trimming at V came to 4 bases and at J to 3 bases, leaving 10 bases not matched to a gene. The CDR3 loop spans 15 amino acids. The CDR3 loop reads CASSLGTTANYEQYF. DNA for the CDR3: TGCGCCAGCAGCCTGGGGACTACCGCGAACTACGAGCAGTACTTC.

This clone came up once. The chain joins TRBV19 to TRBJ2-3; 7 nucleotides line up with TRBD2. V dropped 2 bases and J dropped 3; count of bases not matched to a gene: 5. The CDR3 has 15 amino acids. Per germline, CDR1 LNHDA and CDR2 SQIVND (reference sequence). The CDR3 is CASSIRAGETDTQYF. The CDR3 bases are TGTGCCAGTAGTATACGGGCGGGGGAGACAGATACGCAGTATTTT. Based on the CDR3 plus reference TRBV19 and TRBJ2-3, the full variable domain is DGGITQSPKYLFRKEGQNVTLSCEQNLNHDAMYWYRQDPGQGLRLIYYSQIVNDFQKGDIAEGYSVSREKKESFPLTVTSAQKNPTAFYLCASSIRAGETDTQYFGPGTRLTVL.

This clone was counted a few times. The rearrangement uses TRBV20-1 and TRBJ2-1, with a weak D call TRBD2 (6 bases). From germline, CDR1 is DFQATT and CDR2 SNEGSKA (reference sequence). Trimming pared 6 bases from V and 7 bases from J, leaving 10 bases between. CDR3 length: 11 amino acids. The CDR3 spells CSAVLANEQFF. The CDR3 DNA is TGCAGTGCCGTACTAGCAAATGAGCAGTTCTTC.

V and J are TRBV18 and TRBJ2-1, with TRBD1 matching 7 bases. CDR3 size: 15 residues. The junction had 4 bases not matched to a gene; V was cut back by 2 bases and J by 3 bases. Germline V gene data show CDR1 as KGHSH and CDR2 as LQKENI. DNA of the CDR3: TGTGCCAGCTCACCAGCGCAGGGGGACTACAATGAGCAGTTCTTC. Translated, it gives CASSPAQGDYNEQFF. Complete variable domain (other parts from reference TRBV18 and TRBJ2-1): NAGVMQNPRHLVRRRGQEARLRCSPMKGHSHVYWYRQLPEEGLKFMVYLQKENIIDESGMPKERFSAEFPKEGPSILRIQQVVRGDSAAYFCASSPAQGDYNEQFFGPGTRLTVL.

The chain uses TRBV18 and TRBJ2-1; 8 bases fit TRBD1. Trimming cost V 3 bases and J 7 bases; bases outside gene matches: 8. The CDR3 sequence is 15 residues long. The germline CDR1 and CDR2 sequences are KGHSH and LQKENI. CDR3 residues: CASSPGQGTLNEQFF. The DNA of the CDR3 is TGTGCCAGCTCACCCGGACAGGGTACTCTGAATGAGCAGTTCTTC.

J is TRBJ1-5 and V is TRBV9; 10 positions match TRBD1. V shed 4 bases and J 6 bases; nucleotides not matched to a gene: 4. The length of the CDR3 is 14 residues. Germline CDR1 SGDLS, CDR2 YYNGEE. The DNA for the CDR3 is TGTGCCAGCAGCCCTTGGACAGGGGGTCAGCCCCAGCATTTT. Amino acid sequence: CASSPWTGGQPQHF.

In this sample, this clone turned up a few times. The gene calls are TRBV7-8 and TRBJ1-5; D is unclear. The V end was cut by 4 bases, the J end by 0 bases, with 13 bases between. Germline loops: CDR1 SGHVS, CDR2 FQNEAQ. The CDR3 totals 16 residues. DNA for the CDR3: TGTGCCAGCAGCTCCATTCGTCACTTTAGCAATCAGCCCCAGCATTTT. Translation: CASSSIRHFSNQPQHF.

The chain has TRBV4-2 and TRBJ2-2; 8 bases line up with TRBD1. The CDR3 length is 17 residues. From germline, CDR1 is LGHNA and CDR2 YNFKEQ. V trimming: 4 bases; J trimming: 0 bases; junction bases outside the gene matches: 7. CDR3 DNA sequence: TGTGCCAGCAGCCGCGGAACAGGGGGTACGAACACCGGGGAGCTGTTTTTT. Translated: CASSRGTGGTNTGELFF.

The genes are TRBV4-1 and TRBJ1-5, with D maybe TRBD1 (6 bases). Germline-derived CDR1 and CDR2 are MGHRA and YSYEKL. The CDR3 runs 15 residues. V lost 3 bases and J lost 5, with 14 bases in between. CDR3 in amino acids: CASSQIRGSDQPQHF. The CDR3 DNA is TGCGCCAGCAGCCAGATCAGGGGCTCAGATCAGCCCCAGCATTTT.

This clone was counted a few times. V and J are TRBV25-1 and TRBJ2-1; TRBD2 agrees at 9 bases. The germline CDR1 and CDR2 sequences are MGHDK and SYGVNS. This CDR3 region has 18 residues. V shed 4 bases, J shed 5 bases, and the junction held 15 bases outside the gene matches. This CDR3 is CASSGMFPLAGGHNEQFF. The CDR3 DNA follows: TGTGCCAGCAGTGGAATGTTCCCCCTGGCGGGGGGGCACAATGAGCAGTTCTTC.

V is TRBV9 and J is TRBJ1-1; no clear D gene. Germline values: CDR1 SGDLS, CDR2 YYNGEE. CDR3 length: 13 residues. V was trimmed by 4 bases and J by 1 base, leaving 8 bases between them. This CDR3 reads CASSLGRNTEAFF. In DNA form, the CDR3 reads TGTGCCAGCAGCCTAGGGAGGAACACTGAAGCTTTCTTT. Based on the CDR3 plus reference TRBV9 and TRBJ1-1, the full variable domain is DSGVTQTPKHLITATGQRVTLRCSPRSGDLSVYWYQQSLDQGLQFLIQYYNGEERAKGNILERFSAQQFPDLHSELNLSSLELGDSALYFCASSLGRNTEAFFGQGTRLTVV.

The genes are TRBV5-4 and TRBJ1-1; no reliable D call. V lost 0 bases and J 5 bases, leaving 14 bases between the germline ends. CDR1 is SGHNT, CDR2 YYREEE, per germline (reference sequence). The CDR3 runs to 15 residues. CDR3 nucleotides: TGTGCCAGCAGCTTGGAATCCGGGAGGAATACTGAAGCTTTCTTT. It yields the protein CASSLESGRNTEAFF.

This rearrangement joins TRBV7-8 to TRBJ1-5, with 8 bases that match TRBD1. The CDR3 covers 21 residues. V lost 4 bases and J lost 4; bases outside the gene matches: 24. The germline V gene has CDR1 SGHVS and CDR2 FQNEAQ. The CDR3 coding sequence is TGTGCCAGCAGCTCAAGCCCGAGGGACAGGTTCCCCCGGGTCCTTAATCAGCCCCAGCATTTT. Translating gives CASSSSPRDRFPRVLNQPQHF.

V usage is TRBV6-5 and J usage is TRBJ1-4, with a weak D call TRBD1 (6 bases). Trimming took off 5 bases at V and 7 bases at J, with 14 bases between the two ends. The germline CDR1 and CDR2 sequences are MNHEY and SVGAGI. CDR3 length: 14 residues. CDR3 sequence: CASSASGVGEKLFF. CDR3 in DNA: TGTGCCAGCAGTGCATCAGGGGTCGGTGAAAAACTGTTTTTT.

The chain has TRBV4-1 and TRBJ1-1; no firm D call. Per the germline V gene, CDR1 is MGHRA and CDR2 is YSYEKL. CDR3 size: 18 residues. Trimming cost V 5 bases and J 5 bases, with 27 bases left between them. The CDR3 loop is CASSSKGWLYGRKTEAFF. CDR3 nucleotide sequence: TGCGCCAGCAGCTCCAAGGGCTGGCTGTACGGGAGAAAAACTGAAGCTTTCTTT.

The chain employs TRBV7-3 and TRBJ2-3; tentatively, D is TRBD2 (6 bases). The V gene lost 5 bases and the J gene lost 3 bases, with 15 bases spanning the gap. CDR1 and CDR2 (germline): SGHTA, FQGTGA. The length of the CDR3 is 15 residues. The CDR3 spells CASSRSGVGTDTQYF. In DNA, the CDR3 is TGTGCCAGCAGCCGTTCGGGAGTCGGGACAGATACGCAGTATTTT.

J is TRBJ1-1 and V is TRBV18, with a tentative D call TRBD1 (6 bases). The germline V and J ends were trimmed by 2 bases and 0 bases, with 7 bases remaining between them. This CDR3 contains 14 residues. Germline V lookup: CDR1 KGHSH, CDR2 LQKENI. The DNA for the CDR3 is TGTGCCAGCTCACCAAGACAGGTGAACACTGAAGCTTTCTTT. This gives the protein CASSPRQVNTEAFF.

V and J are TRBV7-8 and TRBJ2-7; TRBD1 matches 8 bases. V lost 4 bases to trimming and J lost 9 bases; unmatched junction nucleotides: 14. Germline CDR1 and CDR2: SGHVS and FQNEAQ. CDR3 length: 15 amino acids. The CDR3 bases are TGTGCCAGCAGCTCCGGGGGACAGGTCAGATCCCTGCAGTACTTC. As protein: CASSSGGQVRSLQYF.

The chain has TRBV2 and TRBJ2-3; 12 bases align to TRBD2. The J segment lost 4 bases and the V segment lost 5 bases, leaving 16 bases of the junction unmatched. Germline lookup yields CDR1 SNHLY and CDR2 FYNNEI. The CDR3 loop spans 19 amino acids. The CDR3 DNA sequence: TGTGCCAGCAGTCGACCCTCTAGCGGGGGGGCCAAGAATTCAGATACGCAGTATTTT. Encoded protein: CASSRPSSGGAKNSDTQYF.

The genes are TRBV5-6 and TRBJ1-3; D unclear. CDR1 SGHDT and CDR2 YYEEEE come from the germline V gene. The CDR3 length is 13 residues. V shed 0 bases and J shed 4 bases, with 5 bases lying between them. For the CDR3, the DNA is TGTGCCAGCAGCTTGGGGGCGGGAAACACCATATATTTT. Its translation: CASSLGAGNTIYF.

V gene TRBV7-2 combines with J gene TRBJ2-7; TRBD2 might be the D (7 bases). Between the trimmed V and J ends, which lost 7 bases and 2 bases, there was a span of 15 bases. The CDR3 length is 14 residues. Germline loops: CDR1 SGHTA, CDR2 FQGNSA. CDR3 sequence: CASTGGGGPYEQYF. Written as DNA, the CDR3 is TGTGCCAGCACCGGGGGAGGGGGACCCTACGAGCAGTACTTC.

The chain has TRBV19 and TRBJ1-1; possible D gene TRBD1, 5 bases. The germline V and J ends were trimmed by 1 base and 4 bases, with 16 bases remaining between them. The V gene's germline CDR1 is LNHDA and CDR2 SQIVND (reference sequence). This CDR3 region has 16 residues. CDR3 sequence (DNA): TGTGCCAGTAGTATAGGGCGGGACCTTGGACCCACTGAAGCTTTCTTT. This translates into CASSIGRDLGPTEAFF.

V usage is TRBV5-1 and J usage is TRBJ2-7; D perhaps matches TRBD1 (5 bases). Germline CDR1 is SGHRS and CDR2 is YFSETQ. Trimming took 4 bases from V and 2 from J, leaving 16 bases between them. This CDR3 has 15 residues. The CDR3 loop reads CASSPRVGTTYEQYF. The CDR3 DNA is TGCGCCAGCAGCCCCAGGGTAGGTACCACCTACGAGCAGTACTTC.

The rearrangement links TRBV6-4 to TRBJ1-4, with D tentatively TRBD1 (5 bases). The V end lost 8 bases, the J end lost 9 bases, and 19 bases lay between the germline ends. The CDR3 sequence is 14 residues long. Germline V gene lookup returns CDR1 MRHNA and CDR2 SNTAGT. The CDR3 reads CASPRVGKGKKLFF. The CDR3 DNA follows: TGTGCCAGCCCCAGGGTGGGAAAAGGGAAAAAACTGTTTTTT.

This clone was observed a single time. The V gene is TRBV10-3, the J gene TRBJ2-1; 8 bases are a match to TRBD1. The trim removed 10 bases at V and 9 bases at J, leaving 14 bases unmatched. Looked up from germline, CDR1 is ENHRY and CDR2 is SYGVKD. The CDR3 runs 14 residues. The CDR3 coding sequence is TGTGCCACCGAAGCCGGGACAGGTCAGGTTGAGCAGTTCTTC. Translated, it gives CATEAGTGQVEQFF.

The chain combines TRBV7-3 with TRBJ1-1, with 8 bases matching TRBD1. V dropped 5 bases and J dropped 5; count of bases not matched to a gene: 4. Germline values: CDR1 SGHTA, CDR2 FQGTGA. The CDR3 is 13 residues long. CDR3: CASSQGARTEAFF. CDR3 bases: TGTGCCAGCAGCCAGGGGGCCCGGACTGAAGCTTTCTTT.

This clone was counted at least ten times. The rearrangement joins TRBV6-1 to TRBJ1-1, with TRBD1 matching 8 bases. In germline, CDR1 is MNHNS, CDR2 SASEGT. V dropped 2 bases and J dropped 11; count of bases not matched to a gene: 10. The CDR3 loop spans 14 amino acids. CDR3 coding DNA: TGTGCCAGCAGTGAACTTGGCAGGGGGCTGGAGGCTTTCTTT. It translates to CASSELGRGLEAFF.

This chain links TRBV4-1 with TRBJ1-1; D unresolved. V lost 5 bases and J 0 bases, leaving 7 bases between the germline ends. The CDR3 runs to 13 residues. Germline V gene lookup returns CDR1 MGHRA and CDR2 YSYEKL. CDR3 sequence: CASSITLNTEAFF. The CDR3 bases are TGCGCCAGCAGCATTACATTGAACACTGAAGCTTTCTTT.

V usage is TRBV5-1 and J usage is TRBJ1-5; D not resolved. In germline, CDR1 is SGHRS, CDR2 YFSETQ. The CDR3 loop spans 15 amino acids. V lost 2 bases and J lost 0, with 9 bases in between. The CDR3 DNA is TGCGCCAGCAGCTTCGAACCTAGTAGCAATCAGCCCCAGCATTTT. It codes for CASSFEPSSNQPQHF. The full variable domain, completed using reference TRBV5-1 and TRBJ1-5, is KAGVTQTPRYLIKTRGQQVTLSCSPISGHRSVSWYQQTPGQGLQFLFEYFSETQRNKGNFPGRFSGRQFSNSRSEMNVSTLELGDSALYLCASSFEPSSNQPQHFGDGTRLSIL.